One sample yielded the 18 T cell receptor beta chains listed below, sequenced in a study of memory CD4+ T cells and cytomegalovirus serostatus. The table came from immunoSEQ multiplex PCR; TCRdb's copy has only in-frame clones and leaves some out. The sample has 60,000 or so clones, 82% seen once. Single viable CD3+CD4+CD8-CD45RO+ cells were sorted as the memory CD4+ T cells. Sequencing input: memory CD4+ T cells from blood. The receptors come from an adult in good health and CMV-seronegative. Some clones in this sample may be carry-over from other donors' samples.

This sequence joins TRBV7-3 and TRBJ2-3; D could derive from TRBD1 or TRBD2 (5 bases each). This CDR3 has 16 amino acids. V lost 2 bases to trimming and J lost 1 base, with 13 bases between them. The V gene's germline CDR1 is SGHTA and CDR2 FQGTGA. CDR3 DNA sequence: TGTGCCAGCAGCTTAGTTGGGGCGGGTGGCACAGATACGCAGTATTTT. Amino acids: CASSLVGAGGTDTQYF.

The chain combines TRBV30 with TRBJ2-7; 11 bases agree with TRBD2. Trimming at V came to 6 bases and at J to 3 bases, leaving 7 bases not matched to a gene. The germline CDR1 and CDR2 sequences are GTSNPN and SVGIG (reference sequence). This CDR3 is built from 14 residues. The CDR3 sequence: CACRSGRAFYEQYF. CDR3 in DNA: TGTGCCTGCCGTAGCGGGAGGGCCTTCTACGAGCAGTACTTC.

The chain couples TRBV10-3 to TRBJ2-2, with unresolved D. The CDR3 spans 11 residues. CDR1 is ENHRY and CDR2 is SYGVKD in the germline V gene. V was shortened by 8 bases and J by 7 bases, with 8 bases between the two germline ends. The CDR3 protein is CAIPPVGELFF. The CDR3, as DNA: TGTGCCATCCCGCCAGTCGGGGAGCTGTTTTTT.

Of note for this clone: The identical CDR3 is also encoded by other nucleotide sequences in the sample. V usage is TRBV18 and J usage is TRBJ1-4; 7 bases agree with TRBD1. V was pared by 6 bases and J by 8 bases, with 6 bases of the junction left unmatched. The V gene's germline CDR1 is KGHSH and CDR2 LQKENI. This CDR3 comprises 13 residues. The CDR3 sequence is CASSRGQEEKLFF. CDR3 nucleotides: TGTGCCAGCTCCCGTGGACAGGAGGAAAAACTGTTTTTT.

This clone was detected only once. The genes are TRBV5-1 and TRBJ2-5; maybe TRBD1 (5 bases). Germline V gene lookup returns CDR1 SGHRS and CDR2 YFSETQ. Deletions cut 4 bases from V and 7 bases from J, with 20 bases between. The CDR3 extends over 15 amino acids. CDR3 region: CASSPGGFPQGTQYF. The CDR3 nucleotides read TGCGCCAGCAGCCCGGGTGGGTTCCCCCAGGGGACCCAGTACTTC. Full variable domain (outside the CDR3, taken from reference TRBV5-1 and TRBJ2-5): KAGVTQTPRYLIKTRGQQVTLSCSPISGHRSVSWYQQTPGQGLQFLFEYFSETQRNKGNFPGRFSGRQFSNSRSEMNVSTLELGDSALYLCASSPGGFPQGTQYFGPGTRLLVL.

The J gene is TRBJ2-2, the V gene TRBV5-1; 15 positions agree with TRBD2. The CDR3 consists of 18 residues. CDR1 SGHRS and CDR2 YFSETQ come from the germline V gene. V was pared by 5 bases and J by 0 bases, with 5 bases of the junction left unmatched. The CDR3 loop reads CASRGLAGGVTNTGELFF. CDR3 in DNA: TGCGCCAGCAGGGGACTAGCGGGAGGTGTGACGAACACCGGGGAGCTGTTTTTT. The full variable domain, with the rest looked up from reference TRBV5-1 and TRBJ2-2, is KAGVTQTPRYLIKTRGQQVTLSCSPISGHRSVSWYQQTPGQGLQFLFEYFSETQRNKGNFPGRFSGRQFSNSRSEMNVSTLELGDSALYLCASRGLAGGVTNTGELFFGEGSRLTVL.

The chain carries TRBV27 and TRBJ2-7; 12 positions agree with TRBD2. CDR1 and CDR2 (germline): MNHEY, SMNVEV (reference sequence). This CDR3 has 18 amino acids. After removal of 7 bases from V and 0 bases from J, the junction contained 13 bases not matched to a gene. The CDR3: CASTASGTSGLSSYEQYF. CDR3 nucleotides: TGTGCCAGCACCGCCTCCGGGACTAGCGGGTTAAGCTCCTACGAGCAGTACTTC.

The chain couples TRBV28 to TRBJ1-2; 12 positions agree with TRBD1. In germline, CDR1 is MDHEN, CDR2 SYDVKM. The CDR3 totals 17 residues. V lost 1 base to trimming and J lost 2 bases; unmatched junction nucleotides: 5. The CDR3 loop reads CASSLSGTGGLNYGYTF. In nucleotides, the CDR3 is TGTGCCAGCAGTTTATCAGGGACAGGGGGCTTAAACTATGGCTACACCTTC.

This clone was seen a single time. The rearrangement uses TRBV29-1 and TRBJ2-7, with TRBD1 identical over 8 bases. J was trimmed by 5 bases and V by 7 bases; bases with no gene match: 7. Germline V gene lookup returns CDR1 SQVTM and CDR2 ANQGSEA. The CDR3 is made up of 12 amino acids. CDR3 sequence: CSAFAGGHEQYF. In DNA form, the CDR3 reads TGCAGCGCGTTCGCAGGGGGCCACGAGCAGTACTTC.

The chain employs TRBV2 and TRBJ2-2; no clear D. The germline V gene has CDR1 SNHLY and CDR2 FYNNEI. The CDR3 loop spans 12 amino acids. Between the trimmed V and J ends, which lost 6 bases and 3 bases, there was a span of 5 bases. This CDR3 reads CASRDDTGELFF. Written as DNA, the CDR3 is TGTGCCAGCAGGGACGACACCGGGGAGCTGTTTTTT.

The rearrangement uses TRBV5-1 and TRBJ1-5; possibly TRBD1 for D (5 bases). Germline assignment: CDR1 SGHRS and CDR2 YFSETQ. There are 17 residues in the CDR3. Trimming cost V 0 bases and J 0 bases, with 13 bases left between them. This chain's CDR3 is CASSLGDLDTSNQPQHF. The DNA of the CDR3 is TGCGCCAGCAGCTTGGGCGATCTGGACACTAGCAATCAGCCCCAGCATTTT.

The chain combines TRBV27 with TRBJ2-3; D might be TRBD1 (6 bases). CDR1 is MNHEY and CDR2 is SMNVEV in the germline V gene (reference sequence). There are 15 residues in the CDR3. Trimming left V 7 bases short and J 2 bases short, with 16 bases between. CDR3: CASKQGPISTDTQYF. Here the CDR3 DNA reads TGTGCCAGCAAACAGGGACCCATCTCCACAGATACGCAGTATTTT.

The V and J genes are TRBV5-1 and TRBJ1-4, with TRBD1 matching 7 bases. This CDR3 region has 14 residues. The V gene end was trimmed by 4 bases and the J gene end by 11 bases; junction bases not matched to a gene: 11. The germline V gene has CDR1 SGHRS and CDR2 YFSETQ. CDR3 in amino acids: CASSPDRVKGKLFF. In nucleotides, the CDR3 is TGCGCCAGCAGCCCTGACAGGGTTAAGGGGAAACTGTTTTTT.

This sequence joins TRBV5-1 and TRBJ2-7, with a weak D call TRBD1 (5 bases). Germline V gives CDR1 SGHRS, CDR2 YFSETQ. The V end was cut by 2 bases, the J end by 2 bases, with 8 bases between. There are 13 residues in the CDR3. This CDR3 is CASSFQGPYEQYF. CDR3 coding DNA: TGCGCCAGCAGCTTTCAGGGCCCCTACGAGCAGTACTTC.

V usage is TRBV4-1 and J usage is TRBJ1-3, with no clear D. V was trimmed by 0 bases and J by 4 bases, leaving 10 bases between them. CDR1 is MGHRA and CDR2 is YSYEKL in the germline V gene. This CDR3 has 15 residues. The CDR3 bases are TGCGCCAGCAGCCAAGATCTGTCTGGGGGAAACACCATATATTTT. Amino acid sequence: CASSQDLSGGNTIYF.

The chain is built from TRBV7-9 and TRBJ1-1, with D perhaps matching TRBD1 (6 bases). Germline assignment: CDR1 SEHNR and CDR2 FQNEAQ (reference sequence). The CDR3 runs to 14 residues. V dropped 3 bases and J dropped 0 bases, with 8 bases sitting between them. This CDR3 is CASSFHRVNTEAFF. For the CDR3, the DNA is TGTGCCAGCAGCTTTCACAGGGTGAACACTGAAGCTTTCTTT.

The chain joins TRBV7-9 to TRBJ2-5, with 10 bases that match TRBD2. The CDR3 covers 16 residues. CDR1 and CDR2 from the germline V gene are SEHNR and FQNEAQ (reference sequence). The junction had 10 bases not matched to a gene; V was cut back by 7 bases and J by 2 bases. The CDR3 nucleotides read TGTGCCAGCACCTCTTGGAGCGGGAGGGAGCAAGAGACCCAGTACTTC. It specifies CASTSWSGREQETQYF.

This clone was seen just once. The gene calls are TRBV28 and TRBJ1-6; a weak D match, TRBD1 (6 bases). Germline CDR1 and CDR2: MDHEN and SYDVKM. Trimming stripped 7 bases from V and 10 bases from J, with 20 bases between. The CDR3 is made up of 15 amino acids. The CDR3 is CASNAGGGSWSPLHF. The CDR3 DNA reads as TGTGCCAGCAACGCAGGAGGGGGGTCATGGTCACCCCTCCACTTT.